This TCR beta chain was profiled in a study of cytomegalovirus exposure and HLA in healthy donors. The PCR used 60 Vbeta and 13 Jbeta primers. Assay: immunoSEQ multiplex PCR; the TCRdb copy retains only in-frame clones and omits some. The table lists about 170,000 clones, about four fifths of them singletons. The study, taken as a whole, reports: The study carried out a later analysis of TCR beta sequences. It associated some 17,000 of them with specific HLA alleles at a false discovery rate of 0.05. Cytomegalovirus association was listed for approximately 150 TCR beta chains. Later, TCR association rates were found to vary by HLA locus, highest for DRB1 and lowest for HLA-C. A prior analysis recorded that most TCR beta V segments were productive about 90% or about 30% of the time.

Germline V lookup: CDR1 MDHEN, CDR2 SYDVKM. V trimming: 10 bases; J trimming: 8 bases; junction bases outside the gene matches: 16. The CDR3 sequence is 16 residues long. Note on this clone: Its antigen is not known.

V is TRBV28 and J is TRBJ2-2; TRBD1 matches 10 bases. This clonotype was obtained from a young woman in good health and CMV-seropositive. Sequencing used PBMCs. The CDR3 loop is CATAKAGQGIRGELFF. In DNA, the CDR3 is TGTGCCACCGCCAAGGCGGGACAGGGGATTAGAGGGGAGCTGTTTTTT.